This T cell receptor beta chain was captured by sequencing in a study of CD8+ T cells in alopecia areata. Study results and limitations: Across lesional scalp, and particularly alopecia totalis/universalis, clonality surpassed that of normal scalp. With patients, TCR sharing proved less clear than in mice, a difference possibly related to HLA.

As concerns this clone: What it binds is unknown.

Extracted RNA was reverse transcribed into cDNA, the sequencing template. TCRdb's table, derived via immunoSEQ multiplex PCR, lists solely in-frame clones and lacks some. The data contain 89,000 or so clones, roughly 51% of them singletons. Trimming took off 0 bases at V and 2 bases at J, with 14 bases between the two ends. This CDR3 has 18 amino acids. Germline V gene sequence: CDR1 LNHDA, CDR2 SQIVND (reference sequence). The source of this sequence is a human donor with alopecia areata. The gene calls are TRBV19 and TRBJ1-6; D perhaps matches TRBD1 (5 bases). Material: NKG2D-high CD8+ T cells sorted from blood. CDR3 in amino acids: CASSIDETAAAYNSPLHF. As DNA, the CDR3 is TGTGCCAGTAGTATAGATGAGACAGCGGCGGCCTATAATTCACCCCTCCACTTT.